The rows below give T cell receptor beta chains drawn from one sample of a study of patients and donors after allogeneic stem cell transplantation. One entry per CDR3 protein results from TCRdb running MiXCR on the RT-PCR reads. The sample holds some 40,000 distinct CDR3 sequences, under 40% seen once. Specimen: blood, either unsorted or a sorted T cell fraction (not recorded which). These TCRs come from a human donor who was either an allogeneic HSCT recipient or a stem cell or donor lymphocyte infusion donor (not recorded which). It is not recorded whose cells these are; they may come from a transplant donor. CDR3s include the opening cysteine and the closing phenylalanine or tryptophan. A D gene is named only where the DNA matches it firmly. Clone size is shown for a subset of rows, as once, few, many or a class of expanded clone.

CDR3: CASSFGLAPKGAYNEQFF
DNA: TGTGCCAGCAGCTTCGGACTAGCCCCTAAAGGGGCTTACAATGAGCAGTTCTTC
J: TRBJ2-1
D: TRBD2
size: once
V: TRBV7-8

CDR3: CASRLLAGDYEQYF
DNA: TGTGCCAGCAGGTTACTAGCGGGAGACTACGAGCAGTACTTC
J: TRBJ2-7
D: TRBD2
size: .
V: TRBV7-9

CDR3: CASIGAYEQYF
DNA: TGTGCCAGCATTGGGGCCTACGAGCAGTACTTC
J: TRBJ2-7
D: .
size: few
V: TRBV27

CDR3: CASFGQGTYEQYF
DNA: TGTGCCAGCTTTGGACAGGGCACCTACGAGCAGTACTTC
J: TRBJ2-7
D: TRBD1
size: .
V: TRBV6-5

CDR3: CASSPPEMWGTEAFF
DNA: TGTGCCAGCTCACCACCGGAAATGTGGGGCACTGAAGCTTTCTTT
J: TRBJ1-1
D: .
size: .
V: TRBV18

CDR3: CASSSANLFNEQFF
DNA: TGTGCCAGCAGTTCAGCGAATCTCTTCAATGAGCAGTTCTTC
J: TRBJ2-1
D: .
size: few
V: TRBV12-3/TRBV12-4

CDR3: CASEGGPNYGYTF
DNA: TGTGCCAGCGAGGGGGGTCCTAACTATGGCTACACCTTC
J: TRBJ1-2
D: .
size: many
V: TRBV9

CDR3: CASSSITRYNEQFF
DNA: TGCGCCAGCAGCTCCATAACTAGGTACAATGAGCAGTTCTTC
J: TRBJ2-1
D: .
size: .
V: TRBV5-1

CDR3: CASSPNVEVSPLHF
DNA: TGTGCCAGCAGCCCAAACGTGGAGGTTTCACCCCTCCACTTT
J: TRBJ1-6
D: .
size: .
V: TRBV9

CDR3: CASSLWTGQMNNEQFF
DNA: TGCGCCAGCAGCTTGTGGACAGGGCAAATGAACAATGAGCAGTTCTTC
J: TRBJ2-1
D: TRBD1
size: .
V: TRBV5-1

CDR3: CATKVPMTSGPNNEQFF
DNA: TGTGCCACCAAAGTCCCTATGACTAGCGGACCAAACAATGAGCAGTTCTTC
J: TRBJ2-1
D: TRBD2
size: .
V: TRBV15

CDR3: CASSQDILRGGSEKLFF
DNA: TGCGCCAGCAGCCAAGACATCCTCAGGGGCGGGAGTGAAAAACTGTTTTTT
J: TRBJ1-4
D: .
size: few
V: TRBV4-3

CDR3: CASSFFPEQFF
DNA: TGTGCCAGCAGCTTCTTCCCTGAGCAGTTCTTC
J: TRBJ2-1
D: .
size: .
V: TRBV5-5

CDR3: CASSRAQGLPTDTQYF
DNA: TGTGCCAGCAGTCGGGCACAGGGCCTTCCCACAGATACGCAGTATTTT
J: TRBJ2-3
D: .
size: .
V: TRBV28

CDR3: CASSFSGWPTEAFF
DNA: TGTGCCAGCAGTTTTAGTGGGTGGCCCACTGAAGCTTTCTTT
J: TRBJ1-1
D: .
size: few
V: TRBV27

CDR3: CSASGRRVLTYEQYF
DNA: TGCAGTGCTAGTGGCCGTCGGGTTTTAACCTACGAGCAGTACTTC
J: TRBJ2-7
D: .
size: few
V: TRBV20-1

CDR3: CASSGGTSGYNEQFF
DNA: TGTGCCAGCAGTGGGGGGACTAGCGGCTACAATGAGCAGTTCTTC
J: TRBJ2-1
D: TRBD2
size: .
V: TRBV6-1

CDR3: CASSRTGLFYEQYF
DNA: TGTGCCAGCAGCCGAACAGGACTCTTCTACGAGCAGTACTTC
J: TRBJ2-7
D: .
size: .
V: TRBV27

CDR3: CASMDPRAKNIQYF
DNA: TGTGCCAGCATGGACCCGAGGGCCAAAAACATTCAGTACTTC
J: TRBJ2-4
D: .
size: .
V: TRBV25-1